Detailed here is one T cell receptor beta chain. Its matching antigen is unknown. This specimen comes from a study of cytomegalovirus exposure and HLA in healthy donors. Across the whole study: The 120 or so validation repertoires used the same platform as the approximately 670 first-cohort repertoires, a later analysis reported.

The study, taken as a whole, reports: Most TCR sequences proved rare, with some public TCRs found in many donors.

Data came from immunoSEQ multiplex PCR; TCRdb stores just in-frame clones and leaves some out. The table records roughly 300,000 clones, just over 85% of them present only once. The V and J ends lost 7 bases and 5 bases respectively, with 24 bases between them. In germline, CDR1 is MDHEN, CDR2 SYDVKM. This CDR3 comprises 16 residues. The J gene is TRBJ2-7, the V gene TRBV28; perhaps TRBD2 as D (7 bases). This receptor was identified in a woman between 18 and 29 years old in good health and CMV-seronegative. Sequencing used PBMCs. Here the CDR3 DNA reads TGTGCCAGCACCAAATGGGGGGGCGGCGGTCCCCACGAGCAGTACTTC. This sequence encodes CASTKWGGGGPHEQYF.